Below are 17 T cell receptor beta chains sequenced from a single sample in a study of identical twins. Each CDR3 protein gets one entry after TCRdb re-called the 5' RACE reads with MiXCR. Altogether hundreds of thousands of distinct CDR3 sequences are present, under 9% being singletons, with the ten largest covering 0.75% to 1%. These records were also assigned to another study, of yellow fever vaccine responses in identical twins.

Material for sequencing was PBMCs. The receptors were gathered from a woman younger than 30 in good health.

This clonotype was seen more than once but under ten times. This sequence joins TRBV6-1 and TRBJ1-5; 10 bases map to TRBD1. This CDR3 comprises 15 residues. Germline V gives CDR1 MNHNS, CDR2 SASEGT. J was trimmed by 5 bases and V by 5 bases; bases with no gene match: 6. The CDR3: CASSTRTGGYQPQHF. The CDR3 DNA is TGTGCCAGCAGTACCCGGACAGGGGGTTATCAGCCCCAGCATTTT.

This clonotype showed up just a few times. The V call is TRBV3-1, the J call TRBJ2-1; a possible D gene is TRBD2 (5 bases). CDR1 is LGHDT and CDR2 is YNNKEL in the germline V gene (reference sequence). V lost 5 bases and J 4 bases, leaving 9 bases between the germline ends. The CDR3 extends over 13 amino acids. CDR3 nucleotides: TGTGCCAGCAGCTACGAGGGTTACAATGAGCAGTTCTTC. The encoded protein is CASSYEGYNEQFF.

This clonotype was detected only a few times. The chain joins TRBV20-1 to TRBJ2-1; 7 positions agree with TRBD2. Germline assignment: CDR1 DFQATT and CDR2 SNEGSKA (reference sequence). The CDR3 length is 14 residues. V was pared by 0 bases and J by 8 bases, with 7 bases of the junction left unmatched. The DNA for the CDR3 is TGCAGTGCTAGAGATGACGGACTAGGCGATGAGCAGTTCTTC. It yields the protein CSARDDGLGDEQFF.

This clonotype was seen a few times. The CDR3 bases are TGTGCCAGCAGACTGGGACTAGCGGGATTTGAGACCCAGTACTTC. As protein: CASRLGLAGFETQYF. V usage is TRBV7-8 and J usage is TRBJ2-5; the match to TRBD2 covers 13 bases. In germline, CDR1 is SGHVS, CDR2 FQNEAQ. With 6 bases clipped from V and 5 bases from J, the junction kept 6 bases outside the gene matches. This CDR3 comprises 15 residues.

This clonotype was found many times. The CDR3 protein is CAISEGTSGGYNEQFF. CDR3 nucleotides: TGTGCCATCAGTGAGGGGACTAGCGGGGGATACAATGAGCAGTTCTTC. The chain joins TRBV10-3 to TRBJ2-1; TRBD2 agrees at 14 bases. The CDR3 has 16 residues. Germline V gene sequence: CDR1 ENHRY, CDR2 SYGVKD. V lost 2 bases, J lost 4 bases, and 1 base stayed unmatched.

This clonotype was found many times. V is TRBV4-2 and J is TRBJ2-1; 8 positions match TRBD2. CDR3 length equals 15 residues. The J segment lost 2 bases and the V segment lost 2 bases, leaving 2 bases of the junction unmatched. Germline CDR1 is LGHNA and CDR2 is YNFKEQ. The CDR3 DNA reads TGTGCCAGCAGCCAAACTAGCGGTACCTACAATGAGCAGTTCTTC. Amino acids: CASSQTSGTYNEQFF.

J is TRBJ2-2 and V is TRBV7-2, with 9 bases matching TRBD2. This CDR3 spans 17 amino acids. The V segment lost 5 bases and the J segment 8 bases; nucleotides outside the gene matches: 15. The germline V gene has CDR1 SGHTA and CDR2 FQGNSA. The CDR3, as DNA: TGTGCCAGCAGCAGGCGGGGGGGCGCGGTAGATTTGGGGGAGCTGTTTTTT. Translated, it gives CASSRRGGAVDLGELFF. Variable domain in full (rest from reference TRBV7-2 and TRBJ2-2): GAGVSQSPSNKVTEKGKDVELRCDPISGHTALYWYRQSLGQGLEFLIYFQGNSAPDKSGLPSDRFSAERTGGSVSTLTIQRTQQEDSAVYLCASSRRGGAVDLGELFFGEGSRLTVL.

This clonotype occurred once. J is TRBJ2-3 and V is TRBV7-9, with 12 bases matching TRBD2. CDR3 length: 17 residues. The V gene end was trimmed by 2 bases and the J gene end by 4 bases; junction bases not matched to a gene: 7. The V gene's germline CDR1 is SEHNR and CDR2 FQNEAQ (reference sequence). DNA of the CDR3: TGTGCCAGCAGCTTACTAGCGGGGGGGCCGGGCCCAGATACGCAGTATTTT. Amino acids: CASSLLAGGPGPDTQYF.

The chain is built from TRBV29-1 and TRBJ1-2; D gene uncertain. Germline lookup yields CDR1 SQVTM and CDR2 ANQGSEA. The CDR3 loop spans 11 amino acids. V was cut by 4 bases and J by 6 bases, with 9 bases left in between. CDR3 nucleotides: TGCAGCGTTGCCCAAACGGATGGCTACACCTTC. Protein sequence: CSVAQTDGYTF. The complete variable domain, with remaining parts taken from reference TRBV29-1 and TRBJ1-2, reads SAVISQKPSRDICQRGTSLTIQCQVDSQVTMMFWYRQQPGQSLTLIATANQGSEATYESGFVIDKFPISRPNLTFSTLTVSNMSPEDSSIYLCSVAQTDGYTFGSGTRLTVV.

Many counts were recorded for this clonotype. V is TRBV3-1 and J is TRBJ2-7; the match to TRBD1 covers 8 bases. Per the germline V gene, CDR1 is LGHDT and CDR2 is YNNKEL (reference sequence). With 4 bases clipped from V and 2 bases from J, the junction kept 4 bases outside the gene matches. This CDR3 has 14 residues. The CDR3 protein is CASSRQQGAYEQYF. CDR3 in DNA: TGTGCCAGCAGCCGTCAACAGGGGGCCTACGAGCAGTACTTC.

The chain combines TRBV28 with TRBJ2-2; D is unresolved. Between the trimmed V and J ends, which lost 2 bases and 5 bases, there was a span of 12 bases. Per the germline V gene, CDR1 is MDHEN and CDR2 is SYDVKM. The CDR3 consists of 15 residues. The CDR3 is CASSLHPSRTGELFF. The CDR3 DNA reads TGTGCCAGCAGTTTACACCCCTCGCGGACCGGGGAGCTGTTTTTT. The variable domain in full, completed from reference TRBV28 and TRBJ2-2, reads DVKVTQSSRYLVKRTGEKVFLECVQDMDHENMFWYRQDPGLGLRLIYFSYDVKMKEKGDIPEGYSVSREKKERFSLILESASTNQTSMYLCASSLHPSRTGELFFGEGSRLTVL.

The chain joins TRBV3-1 to TRBJ1-2; 7 positions match TRBD1. The CDR3 loop spans 13 amino acids. J gave up 8 bases and V 5 bases, and 8 bases lay outside the gene matches. The germline V gene encodes CDR1 LGHDT and CDR2 YNNKEL (reference sequence). The CDR3 loop reads CASSGRQGEGYTF. CDR3 in DNA: TGTGCCAGCAGCGGGCGACAGGGAGAAGGCTACACCTTC.

This clonotype occurred many times. The rearrangement links TRBV12-3 or TRBV12-4 to TRBJ1-1; 7 bases fit TRBD1. The CDR3 loop spans 14 amino acids. The V gene end was trimmed by 6 bases and the J gene end by 0 bases; junction bases not matched to a gene: 4. The CDR3 DNA is TGTGCCAGCAGCTGGGACAGTCTGAACACTGAAGCTTTCTTT. It codes for CASSWDSLNTEAFF.

This clonotype was seen a few times. The V call is TRBV7-2, the J call TRBJ2-7, with 11 bases that match TRBD2. With 1 base clipped from V and 8 bases from J, the junction kept 7 bases outside the gene matches. CDR1 and CDR2 from the germline V gene are SGHTA and FQGNSA. The CDR3 is 15 residues long. The CDR3 is CASSLDGTSGRKQYF. CDR3 sequence (DNA): TGTGCCAGCAGCTTAGATGGGACTAGCGGAAGAAAGCAGTACTTC.

The J gene is TRBJ2-1, the V gene TRBV7-3, with D possibly matching TRBD2 (6 bases). Germline-derived CDR1 and CDR2 are SGHTA and FQGTGA. The V end was cut by 4 bases, the J end by 5 bases, with 21 bases between. The CDR3 consists of 17 residues. CDR3 residues: CASSSQWGEVLDNEQFF. The CDR3, as DNA: TGTGCCAGCAGCTCCCAGTGGGGGGAGGTCCTAGACAATGAGCAGTTCTTC.

This clonotype has ten or more counts. The chain employs TRBV20-1 and TRBJ2-1, with 12 bases lining up with TRBD2. CDR3 length: 15 amino acids. Germline V gives CDR1 DFQATT, CDR2 SNEGSKA (reference sequence). V shed 2 bases and J 3 bases; nucleotides not matched to a gene: 2. CDR3 sequence reads: CSARSTSGSYNEQFF. DNA for the CDR3: TGCAGTGCTAGATCGACTAGCGGGAGCTACAATGAGCAGTTCTTC.

This clonotype was picked up many times. This sequence joins TRBV12-3 or TRBV12-4 and TRBJ2-1; D not certain. Trimming took off 5 bases at V and 8 bases at J, with 16 bases between the two ends. This CDR3 is 14 amino acids long. The CDR3 sequence: CASSRLGSDDEQFF. CDR3 DNA: TGTGCCAGCAGTCGCTTAGGCTCGGACGATGAGCAGTTCTTC.